A selection of T cell receptor beta chains follows, all from one sample in a study of blood T cell repertoires in COVID-19. Profiled with immunoSEQ multiplex PCR; TCRdb holds only in-frame clones, not every one. The repertoire holds over 200,000 clones, with more than 80% as singletons. The specimen was PBMCs or T cells enriched from blood (not recorded which). These receptors were taken from a man in his sixties who had recovered from COVID-19. Both conserved end residues are part of each CDR3. The D gene is left open where the match is weak. A row's size may be missing; if present it is once, few, many or a size class.

j_gene,len,abundance,d_gene,v_gene,CDR3nt,CDR3aa
TRBJ1-6,15,NA,TRBD1,TRBV7-2,TGTGCCAGCAGCTTGGGACAGGGTTTGACTTCACCCCTCCACTTT,CASSLGQGLTSPLHF
TRBJ2-7,14,NA,TRBD1,TRBV6-2/TRBV6-3,TGTGCCAGCAGTTACTCAGGGGGCGCTTCCGAGCAGTACTTC,CASSYSGGASEQYF
TRBJ2-5,16,NA,TRBD1,TRBV6-6,TGTGCCAGCAGTTCATTCCGGGACAGGGATACGGAGACCCAGTACTTC,CASSSFRDRDTETQYF
TRBJ1-1,15,NA,TRBD1,TRBV7-2,TGTGCCAGCAGCCCGAGGACAGGGGGAAGCACTGAAGCTTTCTTT,CASSPRTGGSTEAFF
TRBJ2-5,16,NA,TRBD1,TRBV5-6,TGTGCCAGCAGCCTCCAGACAGGGGGCCGGGGAGAGACCCAGTACTTC,CASSLQTGGRGETQYF
TRBJ2-1,16,once,NA,TRBV11-3,TGTGCCAGCAGCGCAGGACAGATCAGCTCCTACAATGAGCAGTTCTTC,CASSAGQISSYNEQFF
TRBJ1-6,15,NA,TRBD1,TRBV5-6,TGTGCCAGCAGCCCCGGGACAGCCCCATTCGGGGCCCTCCACTTT,CASSPGTAPFGALHF
TRBJ1-1,14,NA,TRBD1,TRBV7-3,TGTGCCAGCAGCCCAGGGGGCGTGAACACTGAAGCTTTCTTT,CASSPGGVNTEAFF
TRBJ1-6,16,NA,NA,TRBV27,TGTGCCAGCAGTTCAGAGACAGGCCCCTATAATTCACCCCTCCACTTT,CASSSETGPYNSPLHF
TRBJ2-2,13,NA,NA,TRBV3-1/TRBV3-2,TGTGCCAGCAGCCAAGGCGACACCGGGGAGCTGTTTTTT,CASSQGDTGELFF
TRBJ2-7,15,once,NA,TRBV7-9,TGTGCCAGCAGCTCTTACCGGGACAAAAAATACGAGCAGTACTTC,CASSSYRDKKYEQYF